The 5 T cell receptor beta chains below were found in one sample sequenced in a study of blood T cell repertoires in COVID-19. Data came from immunoSEQ multiplex PCR; TCRdb stores just in-frame clones and leaves some out. The sample comprises approximately 310,000 clones, around nine tenths of which are singletons, and approximately 5% rests with the top ten. Sequencing was performed on PBMCs or T cells enriched from blood (not recorded which). These receptors were obtained from a man aged 55 to 70 who had recovered from COVID-19.

The chain links TRBV11-2 to TRBJ2-2; 10 bases align to TRBD2. The V segment lost 0 bases and the J segment 0 bases; nucleotides outside the gene matches: 7. Germline V gene sequence: CDR1 SGHAT, CDR2 FQNNGV. The CDR3 is 19 residues long. The CDR3 is CASSLDRGAGGTNTGELFF. CDR3 in DNA: TGTGCCAGCAGCTTAGATAGGGGAGCGGGAGGGACGAACACCGGGGAGCTGTTTTTT.

The chain has TRBV7-9 and TRBJ1-2; 7 bases are shared with TRBD1. J was trimmed by 8 bases and V by 0 bases; bases with no gene match: 6. The CDR3 runs to 14 residues. CDR1 SEHNR and CDR2 FQNEAQ come from the germline V gene (reference sequence). CDR3 loop: CASSLARDRGGYTF. CDR3 sequence (DNA): TGTGCCAGCAGCTTAGCCCGGGACAGAGGCGGCTACACCTTC.

The CDR3 reads CASSTPRGANEKLFF. The CDR3 DNA reads as TGTGCCAGCAGCACTCCCCGGGGAGCTAATGAAAAACTGTTTTTT. The genes are TRBV28 and TRBJ1-4, with D uncertain. Trimming removed 6 bases from V and 3 bases from J, with 14 bases in between. The CDR3 is made up of 15 amino acids. Looked up from germline, CDR1 is MDHEN and CDR2 is SYDVKM.

The rearrangement links TRBV5-4 to TRBJ2-1, with a possible D match to TRBD2 (5 bases). V was shortened by 3 bases and J by 0 bases, with 10 bases between the two germline ends. Germline loops: CDR1 SGHNT, CDR2 YYREEE (reference sequence). The CDR3 loop spans 15 amino acids. The CDR3 reads CASSSLVVSYNEQFF. For the CDR3, the DNA is TGTGCCAGCAGCTCACTAGTTGTCTCCTACAATGAGCAGTTCTTC. The whole variable domain, filled in from reference TRBV5-4 and TRBJ2-1, reads ETGVTQSPTHLIKTRGQQVTLRCSSQSGHNTVSWYQQALGQGPQFIFQYYREEENGRGNFPPRFSGLQFPNYSSELNVNALELDDSALYLCASSSLVVSYNEQFFGPGTRLTVL.

V gene TRBV18 combines with J gene TRBJ2-7; 7 bases align to TRBD1. CDR1 is KGHSH, CDR2 LQKENI, per germline. V was clipped by 3 bases and J by 2 bases; unmatched bases: 7. CDR3 size: 15 residues. CDR3 region: CASSPDRELAYEQYF. CDR3 in DNA: TGTGCCAGCTCACCCGACAGGGAGTTGGCCTACGAGCAGTACTTC.